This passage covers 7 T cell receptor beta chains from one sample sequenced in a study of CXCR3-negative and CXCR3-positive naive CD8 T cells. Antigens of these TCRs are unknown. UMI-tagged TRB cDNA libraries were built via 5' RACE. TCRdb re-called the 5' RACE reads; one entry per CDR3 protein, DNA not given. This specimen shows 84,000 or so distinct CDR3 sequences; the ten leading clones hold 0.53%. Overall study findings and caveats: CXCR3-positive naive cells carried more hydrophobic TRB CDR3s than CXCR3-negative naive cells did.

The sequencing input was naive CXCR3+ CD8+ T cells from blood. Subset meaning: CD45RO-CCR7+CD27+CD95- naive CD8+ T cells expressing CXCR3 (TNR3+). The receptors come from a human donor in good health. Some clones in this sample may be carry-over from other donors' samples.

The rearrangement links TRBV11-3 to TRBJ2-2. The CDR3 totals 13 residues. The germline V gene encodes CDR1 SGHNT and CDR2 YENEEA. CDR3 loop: CASSLANTGELFF.

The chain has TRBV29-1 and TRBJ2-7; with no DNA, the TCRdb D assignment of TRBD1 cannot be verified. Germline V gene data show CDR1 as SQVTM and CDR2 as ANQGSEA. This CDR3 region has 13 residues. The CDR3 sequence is CSVGGDWVYEQYF.

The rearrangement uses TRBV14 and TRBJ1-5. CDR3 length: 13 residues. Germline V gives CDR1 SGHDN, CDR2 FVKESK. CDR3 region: CASSQDLRAPQHF.

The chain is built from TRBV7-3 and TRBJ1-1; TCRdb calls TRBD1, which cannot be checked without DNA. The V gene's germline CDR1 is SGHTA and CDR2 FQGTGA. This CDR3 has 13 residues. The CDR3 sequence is CASSLKQDTEAFF.

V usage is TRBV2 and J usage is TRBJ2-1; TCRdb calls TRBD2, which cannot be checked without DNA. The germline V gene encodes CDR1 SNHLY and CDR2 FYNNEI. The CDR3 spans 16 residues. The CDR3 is CASSRGTSGGAGEQFF.

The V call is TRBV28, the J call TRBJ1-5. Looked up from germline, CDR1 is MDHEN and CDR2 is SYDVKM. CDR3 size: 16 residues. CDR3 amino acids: CASSPSAVSSNQPQHF.

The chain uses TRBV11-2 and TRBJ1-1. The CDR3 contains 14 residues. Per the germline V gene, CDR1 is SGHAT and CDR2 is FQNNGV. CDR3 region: CASSLGTSNTEAFF.